Below, 10 T cell receptor beta chains from the same sample are listed, as sequenced in a study of T cells in Graves' hyperthyroidism and ophthalmopathy. The CDR3 regions of TCR beta were amplified from RNA transcripts. When the TCR CDR3 underwent first-round RT-PCR, the HTBI primer set was used. TCRdb called the multiplex PCR reads again in MiXCR, with one record for every CDR3 protein. Of approximately 220,000 distinct CDR3 sequences listed, around 18% are singletons. The sequenced sample was blood. These receptor sequences come from a man aged 35 to 55 with Graves' hyperthyroidism.

Only a few counts were recorded for this clonotype. This may be a read error, as it is one base from a much larger clone. The rearrangement uses TRBV30 and TRBJ1-1; D unresolved. The CDR3 consists of 13 residues. Germline loops: CDR1 GTSNPN, CDR2 SVGIG (reference sequence). Deletions cut 4 bases from V and 3 bases from J, with 12 bases between. CDR3 sequence: CAWKRMKDTEAFF. The CDR3 nucleotides are TGTGCCTGGAAGCGGATGAAGGACACTGAAGCTTTCTTT.

A few counts support this clonotype. This rearrangement joins TRBV12-3 or TRBV12-4 to TRBJ2-5; D is uncertain. The CDR3 spans 13 residues. Trimming took 3 bases from V and 2 from J, leaving 7 bases between them. The CDR3 spells CASSFTDQETQYF. The CDR3 nucleotides are TGTGCCAGCAGTTTTACGGATCAAGAGACCCAGTACTTC.

This clonotype occurred many times. The chain joins TRBV28 to TRBJ1-2; 9 nucleotides line up with TRBD1. Germline lookup yields CDR1 MDHEN and CDR2 SYDVKM. The CDR3 runs 17 residues. The V segment lost 5 bases and the J segment 0 bases; nucleotides outside the gene matches: 10. The CDR3 region is CASSGSGQGASNYGYTF. Written as DNA, the CDR3 is TGTGCCAGCAGTGGGTCGGGACAGGGAGCCTCTAACTATGGCTACACCTTC.

CDR3 nucleotides: TGTGCCAGCAGCCCGCGGCCGCTGGGGGAGACCCAGTACTTC. This sequence encodes CASSPRPLGETQYF. The genes are TRBV6-1 and TRBJ2-5; D ambiguous. V dropped 6 bases and J dropped 5 bases, with 16 bases sitting between them. The CDR3 contains 14 residues. Germline CDR1 reads MNHNS; CDR2 reads SASEGT.

In this sample, this clonotype turned up a few times. The chain couples TRBV19 to TRBJ1-1; no definite D call. The germline CDR1 and CDR2 sequences are LNHDA and SQIVND (reference sequence). This CDR3 has 17 amino acids. Trimming shortened V by 4 bases and J by 5 bases, and 23 bases separated the two germline ends. This chain's CDR3 is CASSTFPEGKQETEAFF. The CDR3 DNA follows: TGTGCCAGTAGTACGTTTCCGGAAGGTAAGCAAGAAACTGAAGCTTTCTTT.

At least ten counts were recorded for this clonotype. The gene calls are TRBV3-1 and TRBJ2-7; D might be TRBD2 (6 bases). The CDR3 is made up of 14 amino acids. V was cut by 0 bases and J by 6 bases, with 12 bases left in between. In germline, CDR1 is LGHDT, CDR2 YNNKEL (reference sequence). The CDR3 DNA sequence: TGTGCCAGCAGCCAAGATCCGGGGGTGGCCGAGCAGTACTTC. This sequence encodes CASSQDPGVAEQYF.

This rearrangement joins TRBV9 to TRBJ2-1; weak D call: TRBD2 (6 bases). The V gene's germline CDR1 is SGDLS and CDR2 YYNGEE. This CDR3 region has 13 residues. Trimming cost V 0 bases and J 6 bases, with 7 bases left between them. CDR3 coding DNA: TGTGCCAGCAGCGTAGCGACTAGCAATGAGCAGTTCTTC. As protein: CASSVATSNEQFF. Full variable domain (outside the CDR3, taken from reference TRBV9 and TRBJ2-1): DSGVTQTPKHLITATGQRVTLRCSPRSGDLSVYWYQQSLDQGLQFLIQYYNGEERAKGNILERFSAQQFPDLHSELNLSSLELGDSALYFCASSVATSNEQFFGPGTRLTVL.

This clonotype appeared once. The CDR3 nucleotides are TGTGCCAGCAGCTTGGCGGGCAGGGTGAACACCGGGGAGCTGTTTTTT. This translates into CASSLAGRVNTGELFF. The V and J genes are TRBV5-4 and TRBJ2-2; a weak D match, TRBD1 (5 bases). Trimming stripped 0 bases from V and 1 base from J, with 10 bases between. CDR3 length equals 16 residues. Germline V gene data show CDR1 as SGHNT and CDR2 as YYREEE (reference sequence).

This clonotype was recorded many times. This chain joins TRBV5-1 and TRBJ2-1; no definite D call. V was pared by 5 bases and J by 1 base, with 13 bases between. CDR1 is SGHRS, CDR2 YFSETQ, per germline. CDR3 length equals 15 residues. CDR3 nucleotide sequence: TGCGCCAGCAGGCTAAGGGTGGGATCCTACAATGAGCAGTTCTTC. This translates into CASRLRVGSYNEQFF.

This clonotype was seen repeatedly, ten times or more. The V gene is TRBV20-1, the J gene TRBJ2-5; 9 bases are a match to TRBD2. Germline V lookup: CDR1 DFQATT, CDR2 SNEGSKA (reference sequence). The CDR3 spans 15 residues. Germline trimming cut 6 bases from V and 4 bases from J; bases unmatched to any gene: 12. The CDR3 sequence is CSAHPRTSARETQYF. CDR3 sequence (DNA): TGCAGTGCCCATCCGCGGACTAGCGCTCGAGAGACCCAGTACTTC.